This T cell receptor beta chain was sequenced during a study of shared clonotypes between healthy human individuals. The CDR3 covers 12 residues. Germline values: CDR1 SNHLY, CDR2 FYNNEI. The V end was cut by 6 bases, the J end by 2 bases, with 8 bases between. Overall study findings and caveats: Between a few donors, naive CD4 clonotypes were shared at a level of about 5.3%.

At a deep level, the assay was run. The assay was immunoSEQ multiplex PCR, and TCRdb's table has in-frame clones only and misses some. The sample consists of about 680,000 clones, approximately 73% of them appearing once. As for this clone: The antigen remains unidentified. Different DNA sequences within this sample yield the same CDR3.

The receptor's source is a woman aged 25-40 years in good health. The chain has TRBV2 and TRBJ2-7; D tentatively reads TRBD1 or TRBD2 (5 bases each). Sequencing input: memory CD4+ T cells sorted from blood. The subset denotes: CD45RA-negative fraction. CDR3 DNA: TGTGCCAGCAGGGGGGAAACCTACGAGCAGTACTTC. Translated, it gives CASRGETYEQYF. Drawing the rest from reference TRBV2 and TRBJ2-7, the complete variable domain is EPEVTQTPSHQVTQMGQEVILRCVPISNHLYFYWYRQILGQKVEFLVSFYNNEISEKSEIFDDQFSVERPDGSNFTLKIRSTKLEDSAMYFCASRGETYEQYFGPGTRLTVT.